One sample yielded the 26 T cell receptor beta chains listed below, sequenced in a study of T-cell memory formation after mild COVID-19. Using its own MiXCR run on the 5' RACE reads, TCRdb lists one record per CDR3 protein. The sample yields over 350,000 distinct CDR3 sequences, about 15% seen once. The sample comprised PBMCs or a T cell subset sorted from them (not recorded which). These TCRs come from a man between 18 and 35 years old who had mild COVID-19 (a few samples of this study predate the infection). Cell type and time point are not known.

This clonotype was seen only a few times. In DNA form, the CDR3 reads TGCAGTGCTAGAGAAGGACAGGGGGCAAATCAGCCCCAGCATTTT. It codes for CSAREGQGANQPQHF. The chain uses TRBV20-1 and TRBJ1-5; TRBD1 aligns across 11 bases. J lost 4 bases, V lost 0 bases, and 2 bases had no gene match. CDR1 is DFQATT, CDR2 SNEGSKA, per germline (reference sequence). The CDR3 is made up of 15 amino acids.

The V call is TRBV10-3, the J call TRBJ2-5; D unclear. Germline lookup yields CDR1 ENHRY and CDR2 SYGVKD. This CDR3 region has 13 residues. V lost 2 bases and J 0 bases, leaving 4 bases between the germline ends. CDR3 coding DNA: TGTGCCATCAGTGAGCAGTACCAAGAGACCCAGTACTTC. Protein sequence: CAISEQYQETQYF.

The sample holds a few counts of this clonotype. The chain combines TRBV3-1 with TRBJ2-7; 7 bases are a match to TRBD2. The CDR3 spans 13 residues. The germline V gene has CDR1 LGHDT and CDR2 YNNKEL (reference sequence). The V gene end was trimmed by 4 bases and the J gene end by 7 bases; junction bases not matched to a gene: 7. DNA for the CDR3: TGTGCCAGCAGCCGCGGGGGTTCAGGGGAGCAGTACGTC. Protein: CASSRGGSGEQYV.

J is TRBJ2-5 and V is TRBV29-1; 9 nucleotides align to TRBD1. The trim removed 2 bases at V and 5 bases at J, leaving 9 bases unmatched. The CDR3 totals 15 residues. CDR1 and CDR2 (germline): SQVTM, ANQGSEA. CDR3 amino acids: CSVEPLPTGGETQYF. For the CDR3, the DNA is TGCAGCGTTGAACCCCTCCCGACAGGGGGGGAGACCCAGTACTTC.

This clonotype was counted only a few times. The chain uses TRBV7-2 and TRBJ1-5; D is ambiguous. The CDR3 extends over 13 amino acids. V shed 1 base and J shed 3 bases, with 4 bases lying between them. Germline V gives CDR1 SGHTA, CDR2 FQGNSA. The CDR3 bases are TGTGCCAGCAGCTTAGGGACCAATCAGCCCCAGCATTTT. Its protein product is CASSLGTNQPQHF.

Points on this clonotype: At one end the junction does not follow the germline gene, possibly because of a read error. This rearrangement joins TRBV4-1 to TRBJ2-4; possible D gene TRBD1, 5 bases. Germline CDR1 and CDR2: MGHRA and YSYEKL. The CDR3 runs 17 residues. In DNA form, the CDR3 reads TGCGCCAGCAGCCAAGATTCTCCAGGAACTGCCGAGGACATTAAGTACTTC. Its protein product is CASSQDSPGTAEDIKYF.

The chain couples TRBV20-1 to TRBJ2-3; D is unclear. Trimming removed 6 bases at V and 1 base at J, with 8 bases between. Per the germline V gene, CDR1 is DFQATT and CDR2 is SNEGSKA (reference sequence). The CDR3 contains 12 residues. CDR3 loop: CSAPDRTDTQYF. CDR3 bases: TGCAGTGCCCCGGACCGCACAGATACGCAGTATTTT.

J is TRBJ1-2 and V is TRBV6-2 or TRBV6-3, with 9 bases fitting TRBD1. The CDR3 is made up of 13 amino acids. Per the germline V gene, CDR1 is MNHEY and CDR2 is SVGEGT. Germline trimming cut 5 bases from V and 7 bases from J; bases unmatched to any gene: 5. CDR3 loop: CASSQPGQGGYTF. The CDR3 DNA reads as TGTGCCAGCAGTCAACCGGGACAGGGTGGCTACACCTTC.

The CDR3 spells CARPRRLKTYNEQFF. CDR3 coding DNA: TGTGCCAGGCCTCGGAGGCTGAAGACCTACAATGAGCAGTTCTTC. This rearrangement joins TRBV7-8 to TRBJ2-1; tentative D call: TRBD2 (5 bases). The germline CDR1 and CDR2 sequences are SGHVS and FQNEAQ. The V end was cut by 9 bases, the J end by 2 bases, with 17 bases between. The CDR3 is 15 residues long.

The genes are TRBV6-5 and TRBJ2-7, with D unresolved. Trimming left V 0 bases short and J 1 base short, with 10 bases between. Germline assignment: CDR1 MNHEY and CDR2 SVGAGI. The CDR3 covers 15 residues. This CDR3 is CASSYSSYLSYEQYF. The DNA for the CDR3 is TGTGCCAGCAGTTACTCATCATACCTATCCTACGAGCAGTACTTC.

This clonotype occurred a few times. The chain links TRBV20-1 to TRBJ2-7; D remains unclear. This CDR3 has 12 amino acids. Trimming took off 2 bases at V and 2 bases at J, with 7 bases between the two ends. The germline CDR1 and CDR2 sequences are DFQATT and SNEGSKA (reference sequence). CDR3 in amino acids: CSARQSPYEQYF. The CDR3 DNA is TGCAGTGCTAGACAGAGCCCCTACGAGCAGTACTTC.

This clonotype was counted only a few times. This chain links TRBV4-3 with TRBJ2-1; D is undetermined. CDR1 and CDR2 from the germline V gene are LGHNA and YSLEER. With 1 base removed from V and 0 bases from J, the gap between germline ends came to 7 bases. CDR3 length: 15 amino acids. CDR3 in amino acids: CASSQVGNSYNEQFF. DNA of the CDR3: TGCGCCAGCAGCCAAGTGGGGAACTCCTACAATGAGCAGTTCTTC.

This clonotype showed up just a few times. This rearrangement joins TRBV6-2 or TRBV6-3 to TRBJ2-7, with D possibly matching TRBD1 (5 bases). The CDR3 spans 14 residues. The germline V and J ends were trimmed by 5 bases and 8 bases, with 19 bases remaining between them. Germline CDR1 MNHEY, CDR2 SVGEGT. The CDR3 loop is CASSPTTVTTKQYF. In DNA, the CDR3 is TGTGCCAGCAGTCCGACGACAGTTACTACGAAGCAGTACTTC.

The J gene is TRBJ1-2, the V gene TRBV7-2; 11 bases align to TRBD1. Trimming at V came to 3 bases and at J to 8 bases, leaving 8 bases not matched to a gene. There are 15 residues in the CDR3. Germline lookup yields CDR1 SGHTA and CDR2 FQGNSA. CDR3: CASSLSGQGARGYTF. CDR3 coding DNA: TGTGCCAGCAGCTTGTCAGGACAGGGGGCGCGCGGCTACACCTTC.

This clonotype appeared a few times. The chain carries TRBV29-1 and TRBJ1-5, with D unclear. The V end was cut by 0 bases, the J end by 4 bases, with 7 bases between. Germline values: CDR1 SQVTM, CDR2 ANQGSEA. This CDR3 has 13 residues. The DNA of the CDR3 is TGCAGCGTTGAAGAAACGGAGAATCAGCCCCAGCATTTT. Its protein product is CSVEETENQPQHF.

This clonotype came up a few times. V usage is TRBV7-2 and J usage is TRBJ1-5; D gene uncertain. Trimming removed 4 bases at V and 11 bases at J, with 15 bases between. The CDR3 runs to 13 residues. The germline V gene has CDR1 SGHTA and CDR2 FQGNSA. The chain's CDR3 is CASSSPHEGSQHF. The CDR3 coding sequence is TGTGCCAGCAGCTCGCCCCACGAGGGTTCCCAGCATTTT.

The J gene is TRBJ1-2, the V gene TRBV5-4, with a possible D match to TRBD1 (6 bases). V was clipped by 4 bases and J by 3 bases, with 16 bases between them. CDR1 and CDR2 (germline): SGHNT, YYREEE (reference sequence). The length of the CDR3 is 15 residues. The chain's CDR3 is CASSDVNEGDYGYTF. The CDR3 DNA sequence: TGTGCCAGCAGCGACGTGAATGAGGGGGACTATGGCTACACCTTC.

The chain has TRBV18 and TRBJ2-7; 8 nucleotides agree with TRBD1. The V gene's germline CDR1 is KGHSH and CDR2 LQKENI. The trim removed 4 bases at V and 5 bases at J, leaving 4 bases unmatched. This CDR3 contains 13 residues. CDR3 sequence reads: CASSLDRVNEQYF. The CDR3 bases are TGTGCCAGCTCACTGGACAGGGTAAACGAGCAGTACTTC.

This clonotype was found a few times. CDR3 coding DNA: TGTGCCAGCACCCAAACGGAGGGGACAGATACGCAGTATTTT. Translating it yields CASTQTEGTDTQYF. This rearrangement joins TRBV12-3 or TRBV12-4 to TRBJ2-3; D is possibly TRBD2 (6 bases). This CDR3 contains 14 residues. Trimming stripped 7 bases from V and 3 bases from J, with 14 bases between.

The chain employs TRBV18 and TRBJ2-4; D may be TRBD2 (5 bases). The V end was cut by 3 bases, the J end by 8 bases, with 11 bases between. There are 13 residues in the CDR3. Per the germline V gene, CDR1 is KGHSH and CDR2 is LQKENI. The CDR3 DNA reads TGTGCCAGCTCACCGTCCGGGGTGGACATTCAGTACTTC. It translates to CASSPSGVDIQYF.

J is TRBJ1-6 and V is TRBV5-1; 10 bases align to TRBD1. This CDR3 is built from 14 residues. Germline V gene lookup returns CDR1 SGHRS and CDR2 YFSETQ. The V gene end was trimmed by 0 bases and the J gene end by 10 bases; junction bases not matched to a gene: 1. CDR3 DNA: TGCGCCAGCAGCTTGGGACAGGGGGCCTCACCCCTCCACTTT. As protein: CASSLGQGASPLHF.

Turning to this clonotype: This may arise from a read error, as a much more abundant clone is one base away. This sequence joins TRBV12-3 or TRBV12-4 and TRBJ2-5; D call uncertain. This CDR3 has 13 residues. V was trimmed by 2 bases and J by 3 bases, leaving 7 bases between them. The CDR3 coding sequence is TGTGCCAGCAGTTTACTCGAGGAAGAGACCCAGTACTTC. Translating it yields CASSLLEEETQYF.

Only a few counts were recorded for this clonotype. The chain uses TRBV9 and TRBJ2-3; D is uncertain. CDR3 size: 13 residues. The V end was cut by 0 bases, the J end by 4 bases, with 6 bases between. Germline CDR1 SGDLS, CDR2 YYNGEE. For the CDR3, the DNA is TGTGCCAGCAGCGTAGATGCCTCAGATACGCAGTATTTT. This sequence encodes CASSVDASDTQYF.

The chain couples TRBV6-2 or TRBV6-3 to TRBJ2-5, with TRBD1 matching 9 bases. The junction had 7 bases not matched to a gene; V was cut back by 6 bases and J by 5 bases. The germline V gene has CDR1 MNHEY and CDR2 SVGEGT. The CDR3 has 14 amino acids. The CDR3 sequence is CASRSGTGWETQYF. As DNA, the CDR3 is TGTGCCAGCAGGTCCGGGACAGGGTGGGAGACCCAGTACTTC.

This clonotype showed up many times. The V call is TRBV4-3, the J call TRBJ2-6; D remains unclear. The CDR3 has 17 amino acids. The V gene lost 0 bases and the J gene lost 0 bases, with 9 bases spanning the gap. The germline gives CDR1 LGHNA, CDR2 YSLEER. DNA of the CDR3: TGCGCCAGCAGCCAAGATATCACCTACTCTGGGGCCAACGTCCTGACTTTC. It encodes CASSQDITYSGANVLTF.

The CDR3 spells CASSLWRGAQETQYF. In nucleotides, the CDR3 is TGTGCCAGCAGCTTGTGGCGGGGGGCCCAAGAGACCCAGTACTTC. The chain carries TRBV7-2 and TRBJ2-5; 8 bases are a match to TRBD2. V trimming: 3 bases; J trimming: 1 base; junction bases outside the gene matches: 4. The CDR3 is made up of 15 amino acids. CDR1 and CDR2 from the germline V gene are SGHTA and FQGNSA.